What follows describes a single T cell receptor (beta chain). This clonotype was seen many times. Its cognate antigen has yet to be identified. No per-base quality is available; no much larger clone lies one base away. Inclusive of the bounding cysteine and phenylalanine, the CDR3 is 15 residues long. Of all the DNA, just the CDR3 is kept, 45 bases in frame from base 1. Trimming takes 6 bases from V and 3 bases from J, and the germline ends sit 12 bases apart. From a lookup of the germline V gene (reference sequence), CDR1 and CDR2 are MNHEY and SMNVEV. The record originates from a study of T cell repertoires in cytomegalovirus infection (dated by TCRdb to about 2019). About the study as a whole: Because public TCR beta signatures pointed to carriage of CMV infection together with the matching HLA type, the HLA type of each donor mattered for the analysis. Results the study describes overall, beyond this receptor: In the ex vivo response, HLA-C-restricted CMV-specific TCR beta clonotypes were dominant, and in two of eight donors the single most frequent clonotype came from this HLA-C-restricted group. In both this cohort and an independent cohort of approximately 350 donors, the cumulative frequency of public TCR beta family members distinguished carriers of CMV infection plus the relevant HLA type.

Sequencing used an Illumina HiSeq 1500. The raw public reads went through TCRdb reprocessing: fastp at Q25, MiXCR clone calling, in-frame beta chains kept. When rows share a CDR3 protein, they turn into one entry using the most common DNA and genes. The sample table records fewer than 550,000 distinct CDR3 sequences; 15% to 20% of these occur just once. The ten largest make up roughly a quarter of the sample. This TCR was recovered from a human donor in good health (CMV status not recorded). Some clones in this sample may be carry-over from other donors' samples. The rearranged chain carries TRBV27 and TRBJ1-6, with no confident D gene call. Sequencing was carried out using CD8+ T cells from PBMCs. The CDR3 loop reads CASSRPQGYNSPLHF. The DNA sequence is TGTGCCAGCAGCCGCCCGCAAGGCTATAATTCACCCCTCCACTTT.